What follows is one T cell receptor beta chain and its context. This record comes from a study of blood T cells in healthy people across ages. Germline assignment: CDR1 SGDLS and CDR2 YYNGEE. This CDR3 is 15 amino acids long. Trimming cost V 0 bases and J 4 bases, with 10 bases left between them. A second PCR of about 7 to 12 cycles used a sample-barcoded 5' primer and a J-beta primer mix. TCRdb re-called the 5' RACE reads through MiXCR, storing one row per CDR3 protein. The repertoire holds approximately 1,700,000 distinct CDR3 sequences, with more than 35% as singletons. Sequences were obtained from blood. The source of this sequence is a human donor in good health. This chain uses TRBV9 with TRBJ1-4; D gene uncertain. The chain's CDR3 is CASSVGARVNEKLFF. As DNA, the CDR3 is TGTGCCAGCAGCGTAGGGGCGAGAGTTAATGAAAAACTGTTTTTT.